The entry below describes one T cell receptor (beta chain). The antigen is undetermined. This entry is derived from a study of blood T cells in healthy people across ages. Whole-study findings and limits: From one million sequenced T cells, diversity estimates were lower bounds.

Total RNA extraction produced at least 6 micrograms (per sample) for the study. This CDR3 has 14 residues. The V end was cut by 1 base, the J end by 8 bases, with 12 bases between. Germline-derived CDR1 and CDR2 are LGHNA and YNFKEQ. It was with a sample-barcoded 5' primer and a J-beta primer mix that a second PCR of roughly 6 to 12 cycles was run. TCRdb re-called the 5' RACE reads through MiXCR, storing one row per CDR3 protein. Among roughly 720,000 distinct CDR3 sequences listed, about 48% were seen once. The receptor comes from a man older than 75 in good health. The sample was blood. The genes are TRBV4-2 and TRBJ2-4; no clear D gene. DNA of the CDR3: TGTGCCAGCAGCCAAGTCGGAGCTGGAGACATTCAGTACTTC. It is translated as CASSQVGAGDIQYF.